One and the same sample provided the 7 T cell receptor beta chains below, sequenced in a study of T cell responses to AZD1222 COVID-19 vaccine. TCRdb's table, derived via immunoSEQ multiplex PCR, lists solely in-frame clones and lacks some. In the table there are 130,000 to 150,000 clones, 80% to 90% of which are singletons. Source: peripheral blood, taken on day 0 of AZD1222 vaccination. The receptor set was obtained from an adult in good health.

This clone was counted once. This chain connects TRBV5-6 to TRBJ2-4, with unresolved D. V lost 2 bases and J 9 bases, leaving 9 bases between the germline ends. CDR1 is SGHDT, CDR2 YYEEEE, per germline. This CDR3 comprises 12 residues. The CDR3, as DNA: TGTGCCAGCAGCTTCTCGTCAGGCATTCAGTACTTC. Translating gives CASSFSSGIQYF. The whole variable domain, filled in from reference TRBV5-6 and TRBJ2-4, reads DAGVTQSPTHLIKTRGQQVTLRCSPKSGHDTVSWYQQALGQGPQFIFQYYEEEERQRGNFPDRFSGHQFPNYSSELNVNALLLGDSALYLCASSFSSGIQYFGAGTRLSVL.

The CDR3 DNA is TGTGCCAGCAGCATAGGTACCATCTCACCCCTCCACTTT. Its translation: CASSIGTISPLHF. The J gene is TRBJ1-6, the V gene TRBV7-2; unclear D gene. This CDR3 contains 13 residues. Germline V CDR1 and CDR2: SGHTA, FQGNSA. V dropped 5 bases and J dropped 10 bases, with 12 bases sitting between them. Filled out from reference TRBV7-2 and TRBJ1-6, the complete variable domain reads GAGVSQSPSNKVTEKGKDVELRCDPISGHTALYWYRQSLGQGLEFLIYFQGNSAPDKSGLPSDRFSAERTGGSVSTLTIQRTQQEDSAVYLCASSIGTISPLHFGNGTRLTVT.

The chain couples TRBV27 to TRBJ1-1; D perhaps matches TRBD1 (6 bases). Trimming stripped 7 bases from V and 6 bases from J, with 18 bases between. The CDR3 totals 14 residues. Germline CDR1 and CDR2: MNHEY and SMNVEV (reference sequence). Here the CDR3 DNA reads TGTGCCAGCAAGGATCTTGGGGGCGCCTCTGAAGCTTTCTTT. It specifies CASKDLGGASEAFF.

This clone was seen a single time. J is TRBJ2-2 and V is TRBV4-2, with 7 bases fitting TRBD2. Trimming took 2 bases from V and 5 from J; bases not matched to a gene: 14. CDR1 LGHNA and CDR2 YNFKEQ come from the germline V gene. The CDR3 loop spans 18 amino acids. CDR3 sequence (DNA): TGTGCCAGCAGCCAATCTACTAGCGTGGGACTTGAAACCGGGGAGCTGTTTTTT. Its translation is CASSQSTSVGLETGELFF.

The chain is built from TRBV5-4 and TRBJ1-4; TRBD1 aligns across 8 bases. From germline, CDR1 is SGHNT and CDR2 YYREEE (reference sequence). The CDR3 totals 14 residues. V was clipped by 5 bases and J by 6 bases; unmatched bases: 6. In DNA, the CDR3 is TGTGCCAGCAGTCCAGGGGGCGCGGATGAAAAACTGTTTTTT. Translating it yields CASSPGGADEKLFF.

This chain uses TRBV24-1 with TRBJ2-1; 10 nucleotides align to TRBD1. The CDR3 has 17 residues. V lost 1 base and J lost 5; bases outside the gene matches: 7. The germline V gene encodes CDR1 KGHDR and CDR2 SFDVKD. The CDR3 reads CATSDLYPGQGDNEQFF. CDR3 bases: TGTGCCACCAGTGATTTATATCCAGGACAGGGGGACAATGAGCAGTTCTTC.

The chain uses TRBV7-2 and TRBJ1-2; TRBD1 might be the D (6 bases). This CDR3 comprises 14 residues. The germline V gene has CDR1 SGHTA and CDR2 FQGNSA. V lost 5 bases, J lost 8 bases, and 18 bases lay in between. The CDR3 protein is CASSTFIQGRGYTF. The DNA of the CDR3 is TGTGCCAGCAGCACCTTTATACAGGGCCGGGGCTACACCTTC.